This T cell receptor (beta chain) was identified during a study of identical twins. TCRdb used MiXCR to reprocess the 5' RACE reads, holding one entry per CDR3 protein. This repertoire shows fewer than 500,000 distinct CDR3 sequences, approximately 15% found once; its top ten account for 0.8% to 1%. The CDR3 totals 13 residues. V was clipped by 0 bases and J by 1 base, with 7 bases between them. Per the germline V gene, CDR1 is GTSNPN and CDR2 is SVGIG (reference sequence). These data also featured in a second study, about yellow fever vaccine responses in identical twins.

The rearrangement uses TRBV30 and TRBJ2-7, with D uncertain. This TCR came from a woman aged 18 to 35 in good health. Material for sequencing was CD4+ T cells sorted from blood. The DNA of the CDR3 is TGTGCCTGGAGTGTCGAGGATTCCTACGAGCAGTACTTC. Its protein product is CAWSVEDSYEQYF.